The 20 T cell receptor beta chains presented below share a single source sample, sequenced in a study of blood T cell repertoires in COVID-19. Assay: immunoSEQ multiplex PCR; the TCRdb copy retains only in-frame clones and omits some. This table holds 150,000 to 180,000 clones, approximately 85% found once. The sequenced sample was peripheral blood. The receptor source for this set is a woman aged 55-70 years with COVID-19, enrolled during active disease.

The V gene is TRBV5-4, the J gene TRBJ2-1; tentative D call: TRBD1 (5 bases). Germline CDR1 reads SGHNT; CDR2 reads YYREEE (reference sequence). The V end lost 1 base, the J end lost 3 bases, and 14 bases lay between the germline ends. This CDR3 comprises 16 residues. DNA for the CDR3: TGTGCCAGCAGCTTGTTCATAGGGGTAGGCTACAATGAGCAGTTCTTC. Protein product: CASSLFIGVGYNEQFF.

This rearrangement joins TRBV27 to TRBJ2-6; tentative D call: TRBD1 (6 bases). CDR1 MNHEY and CDR2 SMNVEV come from the germline V gene (reference sequence). CDR3 length: 17 residues. V was pared by 6 bases and J by 3 bases, with 18 bases between. Here the CDR3 reads CASSPPTNRVGANVLTF. The CDR3 DNA reads TGTGCCAGCAGCCCCCCTACCAACAGGGTTGGGGCCAACGTCCTGACTTTC.

The J gene is TRBJ2-5, the V gene TRBV7-3; D possibly corresponds to TRBD1 (6 bases). Germline CDR1 SGHTA, CDR2 FQGTGA. There are 15 residues in the CDR3. V lost 5 bases and J lost 5, with 18 bases in between. Written as DNA, the CDR3 is TGTGCCAGCAGCCCCGCCGGGACACCGGGGGAGACCCAGTACTTC. It is translated as CASSPAGTPGETQYF.

V usage is TRBV2 and J usage is TRBJ1-6; D not certain. V was trimmed by 6 bases and J by 9 bases, leaving 15 bases between them. This CDR3 is 14 amino acids long. Germline V lookup: CDR1 SNHLY, CDR2 FYNNEI. CDR3 region: CASRNDAAGSPLHF. In DNA form, the CDR3 reads TGTGCCAGCAGGAATGACGCGGCGGGTTCACCCCTCCACTTT. Full variable domain (rest looked up from reference TRBV2 and TRBJ1-6): EPEVTQTPSHQVTQMGQEVILRCVPISNHLYFYWYRQILGQKVEFLVSFYNNEISEKSEIFDDQFSVERPDGSNFTLKIRSTKLEDSAMYFCASRNDAAGSPLHFGNGTRLTVT.

V is TRBV30 and J is TRBJ1-2; TRBD1 aligns across 7 bases. Unmatched junction bases numbered 17, after V lost 3 bases and J lost 7 bases. The germline V gene has CDR1 GTSNPN and CDR2 SVGIG (reference sequence). The CDR3 length is 16 residues. Here the CDR3 DNA reads TGTGCCTGGAGCCCCACATTACCGACAGGGACCCGTGGCTACACCTTC. Its protein product is CAWSPTLPTGTRGYTF. The whole variable domain, filled in from reference TRBV30 and TRBJ1-2, reads SQTIHQWPATLVQPVGSPLSLECTVEGTSNPNLYWYRQAAGRGLQLLFYSVGIGQISSEVPQNLSASRPQDRQFILSSKKLLLSDSGFYLCAWSPTLPTGTRGYTFGSGTRLTVV.

Points on this clone: Compared with germline, one end of the junction differs, possibly owing to a read error. The genes are TRBV11-2 and TRBJ2-1; TRBD1 matches 8 bases. The CDR3 is 13 amino acids. Germline assignment: CDR1 SGHAT and CDR2 FQNNGV. The CDR3 DNA is TGTGCCAGCAGCCCAAACCCGACAGGGGTCTCGATCTTC. This gives the protein CASSPNPTGVSIF.

This clone was observed a few times. The V call is TRBV2, the J call TRBJ2-7; D perhaps matches TRBD1 (5 bases). This CDR3 comprises 13 residues. Trimming removed 1 base at V and 6 bases at J, with 10 bases between. The V gene's germline CDR1 is SNHLY and CDR2 FYNNEI. CDR3 DNA sequence: TGTGCCAGCAGTGAAGAAACAGGATTCGAGCAGTACTTC. Amino acid sequence: CASSEETGFEQYF.

The rearrangement links TRBV3-1 (or the pseudogene TRBV3-2) to TRBJ1-2; 8 bases match TRBD1. The CDR3 has 15 amino acids. J gave up 0 bases and V 4 bases, and 4 bases lay outside the gene matches. The germline gives CDR1 LGHDT, CDR2 YNNKEL (reference sequence). The CDR3 loop is CASSPGTGTNYGYTF. The CDR3, as DNA: TGTGCCAGCAGCCCGGGGACAGGAACTAACTATGGCTACACCTTC.

The gene calls are TRBV6-5 and TRBJ1-1; D call uncertain. The CDR3 contains 14 residues. Per the germline V gene, CDR1 is MNHEY and CDR2 is SVGAGI. V was shortened by 6 bases and J by 4 bases, with 15 bases between the two germline ends. The CDR3 DNA sequence: TGTGCCAGCAGCTCTAAAGCTGAGGGCACTGAAGCTTTCTTT. Protein: CASSSKAEGTEAFF.

The genes are TRBV30 and TRBJ2-3, with D possibly being TRBD1 (6 bases). The CDR3 is made up of 13 amino acids. Germline V CDR1 and CDR2: GTSNPN, SVGIG (reference sequence). V lost 4 bases and J lost 2, with 10 bases in between. The CDR3, as DNA: TGTGCCTGGACCCGGACAGTCACAGATACGCAGTATTTT. Translation: CAWTRTVTDTQYF.

The chain combines TRBV30 with TRBJ1-6, with no clear D. The CDR3 sequence is 17 residues long. Deletions cut 5 bases from V and 0 bases from J, with 17 bases between. From germline, CDR1 is GTSNPN and CDR2 SVGIG (reference sequence). CDR3 sequence: CAWALTSSSSYNSPLHF. The CDR3 DNA follows: TGTGCCTGGGCCCTGACATCCTCGAGCTCCTATAATTCACCCCTCCACTTT.

The chain combines TRBV14 with TRBJ2-2, with D possibly matching TRBD1 (5 bases). This CDR3 contains 13 residues. V lost 3 bases and J lost 7, with 9 bases in between. Germline V gives CDR1 SGHDN, CDR2 FVKESK. DNA of the CDR3: TGTGCCAGCAGCCAGCAGGGTTACGGGGAGCTGTTTTTT. Residues: CASSQQGYGELFF.

The rearrangement joins TRBV6-1 to TRBJ2-1, with 9 bases aligning to TRBD2. The CDR3 covers 17 residues. Germline CDR1 MNHNS, CDR2 SASEGT. V was pared by 0 bases and J by 6 bases, with 9 bases of the junction left unmatched. The CDR3 bases are TGTGCCAGCAGTGAAGCGGTGCTAGCGGGAATAGGCAATGAGCAGTTCTTC. As protein: CASSEAVLAGIGNEQFF.

The CDR3 region has the DNA TGCAGCGTTTCCCCGGACCAGGGCTACGAGCAGTACTTC. Translated: CSVSPDQGYEQYF. This sequence joins TRBV29-1 and TRBJ2-7; possible D gene TRBD1, 5 bases. The germline gives CDR1 SQVTM, CDR2 ANQGSEA. Trimming shortened V by 5 bases and J by 3 bases, and 14 bases separated the two germline ends. This CDR3 contains 13 residues.

The chain couples TRBV3-1 (or the pseudogene TRBV3-2) to TRBJ1-1; 7 bases align to TRBD1. Germline assignment: CDR1 LGHDT and CDR2 YNNKEL (reference sequence). This CDR3 spans 12 amino acids. The V gene end was trimmed by 2 bases and the J gene end by 7 bases; junction bases not matched to a gene: 1. CDR3 nucleotide sequence: TGTGCCAGCAGCCAAAGGGGGCATGAAGCTTTCTTT. Its protein product is CASSQRGHEAFF.

The V and J genes are TRBV29-1 and TRBJ1-3; TRBD1 is a possible D gene (5 bases). From germline, CDR1 is SQVTM and CDR2 ANQGSEA. V was pared by 7 bases and J by 0 bases, with 13 bases between. The CDR3 has 14 amino acids. This CDR3 is CSGRRGISGNTIYF. DNA for the CDR3: TGCAGCGGTCGGAGGGGAATCTCTGGAAACACCATATATTTT.

The genes are TRBV7-3 and TRBJ2-1; a weak D match, TRBD2 (6 bases). Germline V lookup: CDR1 SGHTA, CDR2 FQGTGA. V was cut by 5 bases and J by 9 bases, with 8 bases left in between. This CDR3 is 11 amino acids long. The DNA for the CDR3 is TGTGCCAGCAGCGGGGGGACTGAGCAGTTCTTC. It translates to CASSGGTEQFF. The full variable domain, in which reference TRBV7-3 and TRBJ2-1 provide the parts outside the CDR3, is GAGVSQTPSNKVTEKGKYVELRCDPISGHTALYWYRQSLGQGPEFLIYFQGTGAADDSGLPNDRFFAVRPEGSVSTLKIQRTERGDSAVYLCASSGGTEQFFGPGTRLTVL.

This chain links TRBV7-8 with TRBJ1-5; no firm D call. With 2 bases removed from V and 2 bases from J, the gap between germline ends came to 16 bases. The CDR3 consists of 17 residues. The germline CDR1 and CDR2 sequences are SGHVS and FQNEAQ. This chain's CDR3 is CASSLLPPLGGNQPQHF. The CDR3 bases are TGTGCCAGCAGCTTATTACCCCCCTTGGGAGGCAATCAGCCCCAGCATTTT.

This clone turned up a few times. This chain joins TRBV13 and TRBJ2-3, with TRBD2 identical over 8 bases. With 5 bases clipped from V and 2 bases from J, the junction kept 15 bases outside the gene matches. The germline V gene has CDR1 PRHDT and CDR2 FYEKMQ (reference sequence). The length of the CDR3 is 18 residues. The CDR3 DNA is TGTGCCAGCAGCCTCCTGGGCCTTTTAGCGGGACCCACAGATACGCAGTATTTT. This translates into CASSLLGLLAGPTDTQYF.

Here the CDR3 reads CASSAHRNTEAFF. The CDR3 nucleotides are TGTGCCAGCAGCGCCCATAGGAACACTGAAGCTTTCTTT. The rearrangement uses TRBV7-3 and TRBJ1-1, with D hard to call. Germline assignment: CDR1 SGHTA and CDR2 FQGTGA. Trimming removed 5 bases at V and 1 base at J, with 8 bases between. This CDR3 is 13 amino acids long. The variable domain in full, with the rest retrieved from reference TRBV7-3 and TRBJ1-1, is GAGVSQTPSNKVTEKGKYVELRCDPISGHTALYWYRQSLGQGPEFLIYFQGTGAADDSGLPNDRFFAVRPEGSVSTLKIQRTERGDSAVYLCASSAHRNTEAFFGQGTRLTVV.